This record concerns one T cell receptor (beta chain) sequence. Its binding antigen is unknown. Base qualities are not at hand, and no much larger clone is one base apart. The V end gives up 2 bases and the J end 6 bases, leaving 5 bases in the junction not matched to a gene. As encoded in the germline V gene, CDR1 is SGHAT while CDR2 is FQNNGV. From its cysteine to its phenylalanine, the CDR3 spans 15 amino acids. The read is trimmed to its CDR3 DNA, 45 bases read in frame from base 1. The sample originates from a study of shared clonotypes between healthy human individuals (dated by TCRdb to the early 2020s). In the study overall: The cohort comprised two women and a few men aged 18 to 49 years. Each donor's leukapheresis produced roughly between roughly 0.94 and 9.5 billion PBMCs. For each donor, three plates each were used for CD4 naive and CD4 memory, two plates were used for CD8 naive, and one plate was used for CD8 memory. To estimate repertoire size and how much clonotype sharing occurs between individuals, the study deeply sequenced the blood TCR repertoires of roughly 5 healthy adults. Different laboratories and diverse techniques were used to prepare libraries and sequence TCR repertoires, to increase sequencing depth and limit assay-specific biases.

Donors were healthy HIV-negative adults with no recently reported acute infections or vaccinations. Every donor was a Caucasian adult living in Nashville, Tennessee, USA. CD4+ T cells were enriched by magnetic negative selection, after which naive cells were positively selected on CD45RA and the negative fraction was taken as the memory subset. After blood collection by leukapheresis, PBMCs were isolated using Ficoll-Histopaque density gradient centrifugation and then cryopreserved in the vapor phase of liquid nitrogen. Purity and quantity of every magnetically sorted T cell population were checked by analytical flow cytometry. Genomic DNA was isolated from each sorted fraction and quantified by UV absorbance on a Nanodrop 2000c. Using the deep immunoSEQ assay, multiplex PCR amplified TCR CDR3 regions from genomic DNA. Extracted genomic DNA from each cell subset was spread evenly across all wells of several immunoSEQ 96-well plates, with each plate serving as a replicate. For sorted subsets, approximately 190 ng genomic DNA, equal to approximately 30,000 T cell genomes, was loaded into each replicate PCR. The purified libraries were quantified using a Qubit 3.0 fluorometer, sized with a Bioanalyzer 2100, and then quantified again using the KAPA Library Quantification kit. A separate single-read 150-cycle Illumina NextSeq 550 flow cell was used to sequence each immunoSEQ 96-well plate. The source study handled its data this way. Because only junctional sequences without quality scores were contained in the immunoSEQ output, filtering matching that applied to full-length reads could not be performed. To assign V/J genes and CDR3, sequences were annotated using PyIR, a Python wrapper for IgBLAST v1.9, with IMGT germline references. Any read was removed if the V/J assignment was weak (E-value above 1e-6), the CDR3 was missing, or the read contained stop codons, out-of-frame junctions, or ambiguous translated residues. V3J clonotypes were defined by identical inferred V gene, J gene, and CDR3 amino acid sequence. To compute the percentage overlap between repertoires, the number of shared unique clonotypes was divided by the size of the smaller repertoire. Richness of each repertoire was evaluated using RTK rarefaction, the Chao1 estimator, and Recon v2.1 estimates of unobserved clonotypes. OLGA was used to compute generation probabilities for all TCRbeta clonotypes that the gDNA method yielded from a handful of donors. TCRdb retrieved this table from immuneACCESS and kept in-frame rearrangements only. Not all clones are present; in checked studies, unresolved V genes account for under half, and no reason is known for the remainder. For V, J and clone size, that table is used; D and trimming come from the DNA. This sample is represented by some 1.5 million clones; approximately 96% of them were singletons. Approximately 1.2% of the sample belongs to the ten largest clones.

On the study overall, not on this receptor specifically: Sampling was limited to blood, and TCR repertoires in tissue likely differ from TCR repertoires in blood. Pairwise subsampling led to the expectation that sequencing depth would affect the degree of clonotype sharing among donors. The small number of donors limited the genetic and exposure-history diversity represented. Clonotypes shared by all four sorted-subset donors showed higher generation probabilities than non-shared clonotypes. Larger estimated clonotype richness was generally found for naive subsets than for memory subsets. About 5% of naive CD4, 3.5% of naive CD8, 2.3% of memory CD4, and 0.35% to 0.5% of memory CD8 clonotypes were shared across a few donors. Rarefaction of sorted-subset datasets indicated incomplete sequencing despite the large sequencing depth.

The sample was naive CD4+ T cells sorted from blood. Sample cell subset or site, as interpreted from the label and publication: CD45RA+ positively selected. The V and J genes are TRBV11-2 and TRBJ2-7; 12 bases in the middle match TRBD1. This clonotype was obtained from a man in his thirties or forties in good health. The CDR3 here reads CASSLFGTGGSEQYF. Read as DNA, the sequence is TGTGCCAGCAGCTTATTCGGGACAGGGGGCTCCGAGCAGTACTTC. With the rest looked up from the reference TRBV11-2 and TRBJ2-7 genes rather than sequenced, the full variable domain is EAGVAQSPRYKIIEKRQSVAFWCNPISGHATLYWYQQILGQGPKLLIQFQNNGVVDDSQLPKDRFSAERLKGVDSTLKIQPAKLEDSAVYLCASSLFGTGGSEQYFGPGTRLTVT.